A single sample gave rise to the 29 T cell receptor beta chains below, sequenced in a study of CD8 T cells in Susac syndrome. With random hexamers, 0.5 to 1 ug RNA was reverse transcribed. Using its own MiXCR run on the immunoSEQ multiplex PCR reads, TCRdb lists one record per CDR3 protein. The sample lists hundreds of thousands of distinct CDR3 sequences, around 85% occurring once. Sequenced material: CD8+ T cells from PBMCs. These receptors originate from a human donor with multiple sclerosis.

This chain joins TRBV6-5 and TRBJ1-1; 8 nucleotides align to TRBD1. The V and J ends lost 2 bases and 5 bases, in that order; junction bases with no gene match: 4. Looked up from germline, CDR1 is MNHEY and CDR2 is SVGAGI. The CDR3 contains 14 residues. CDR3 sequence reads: CASSYQGAGTEAFF. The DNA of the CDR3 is TGTGCCAGCAGTTACCAGGGGGCGGGAACTGAAGCTTTCTTT.

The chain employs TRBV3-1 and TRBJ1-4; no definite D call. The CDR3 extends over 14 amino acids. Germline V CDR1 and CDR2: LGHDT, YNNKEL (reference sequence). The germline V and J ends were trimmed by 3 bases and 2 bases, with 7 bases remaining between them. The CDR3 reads CASSQTDTNEKLFF. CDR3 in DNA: TGTGCCAGCAGCCAGACGGATACTAATGAAAAACTGTTTTTT. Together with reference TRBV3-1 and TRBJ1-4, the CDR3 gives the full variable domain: DTAVSQTPKYLVTQMGNDKSIKCEQNLGHDTMYWYKQDSKKFLKIMFSYNNKELIINETVPNRFSPKSPDKAHLNLHINSLELGDSAVYFCASSQTDTNEKLFFGSGTQLSVL.

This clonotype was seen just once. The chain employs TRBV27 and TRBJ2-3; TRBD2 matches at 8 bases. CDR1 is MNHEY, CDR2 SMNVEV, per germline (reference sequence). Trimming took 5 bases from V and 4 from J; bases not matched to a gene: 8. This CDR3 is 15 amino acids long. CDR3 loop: CASSRREVGPDTQYF. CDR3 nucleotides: TGTGCCAGCAGTAGGCGGGAGGTTGGGCCAGATACGCAGTATTTT.

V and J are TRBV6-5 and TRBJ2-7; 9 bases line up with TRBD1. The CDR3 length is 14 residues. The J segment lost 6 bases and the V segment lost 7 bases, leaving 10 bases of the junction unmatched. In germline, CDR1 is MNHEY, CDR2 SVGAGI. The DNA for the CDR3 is TGTGCCAGCAAGGACGGGACAGGGCCTGCCGAGCAGTACTTC. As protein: CASKDGTGPAEQYF.

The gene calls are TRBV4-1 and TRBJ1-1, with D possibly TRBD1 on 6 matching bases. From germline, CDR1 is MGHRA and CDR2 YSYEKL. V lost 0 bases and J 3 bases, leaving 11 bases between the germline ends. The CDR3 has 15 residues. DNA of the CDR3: TGCGCCAGCAGCCAAGAGGGGGGGCGATACACTGAAGCTTTCTTT. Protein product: CASSQEGGRYTEAFF.

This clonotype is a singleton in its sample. CDR3 loop: CASSERAGTPKGEQYF. DNA of the CDR3: TGTGCCAGCAGTGAAAGGGCTGGGACACCTAAGGGCGAGCAGTACTTC. J is TRBJ2-7 and V is TRBV6-1; D is possibly TRBD1 (6 bases). Germline lookup yields CDR1 MNHNS and CDR2 SASEGT. The CDR3 runs to 16 residues. V was trimmed by 2 bases and J by 6 bases, leaving 20 bases between them.

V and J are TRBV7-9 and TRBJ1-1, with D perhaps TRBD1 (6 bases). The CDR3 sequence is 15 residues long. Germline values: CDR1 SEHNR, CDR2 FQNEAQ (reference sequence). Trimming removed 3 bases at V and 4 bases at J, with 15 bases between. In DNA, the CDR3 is TGTGCCAGCAGCTTCGCCCGGACAGACTCCACTGAAGCTTTCTTT. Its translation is CASSFARTDSTEAFF.

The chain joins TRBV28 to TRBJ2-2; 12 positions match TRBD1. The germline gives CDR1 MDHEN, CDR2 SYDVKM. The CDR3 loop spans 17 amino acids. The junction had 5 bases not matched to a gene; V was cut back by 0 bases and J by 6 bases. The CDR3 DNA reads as TGTGCCAGCAGTTTATGGGAGGGACAGGGGGCGGCCGGGGAGCTGTTTTTT. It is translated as CASSLWEGQGAAGELFF. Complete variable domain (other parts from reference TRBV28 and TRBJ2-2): DVKVTQSSRYLVKRTGEKVFLECVQDMDHENMFWYRQDPGLGLRLIYFSYDVKMKEKGDIPEGYSVSREKKERFSLILESASTNQTSMYLCASSLWEGQGAAGELFFGEGSRLTVL.

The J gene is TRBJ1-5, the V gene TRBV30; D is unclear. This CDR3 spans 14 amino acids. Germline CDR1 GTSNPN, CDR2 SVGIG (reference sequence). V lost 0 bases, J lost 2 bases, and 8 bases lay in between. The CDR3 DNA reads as TGTGCCTGGAGTGTACGGGAAGGCAATCAGCCCCAGCATTTT. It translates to CAWSVREGNQPQHF.

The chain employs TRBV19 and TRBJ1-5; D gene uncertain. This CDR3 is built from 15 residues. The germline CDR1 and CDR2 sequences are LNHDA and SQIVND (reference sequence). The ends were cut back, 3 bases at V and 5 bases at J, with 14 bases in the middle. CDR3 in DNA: TGTGCCAGTAGTATTGCTTCCCTGTTATATCAGCCCCAGCATTTT. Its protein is CASSIASLLYQPQHF.

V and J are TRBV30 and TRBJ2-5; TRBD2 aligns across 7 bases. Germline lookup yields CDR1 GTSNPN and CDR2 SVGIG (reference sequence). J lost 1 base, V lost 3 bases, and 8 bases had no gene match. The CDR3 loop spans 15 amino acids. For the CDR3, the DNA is TGTGCCTGGAGCCCGGGACTACCGGTCCAAGAGACCCAGTACTTC. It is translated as CAWSPGLPVQETQYF.

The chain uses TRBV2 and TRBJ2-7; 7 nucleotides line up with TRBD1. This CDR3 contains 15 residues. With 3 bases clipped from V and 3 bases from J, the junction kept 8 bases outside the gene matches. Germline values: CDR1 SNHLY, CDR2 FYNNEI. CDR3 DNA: TGTGCCAGCAGTGATGCGGCGGACAGGTACTACGAGCAGTACTTC. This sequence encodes CASSDAADRYYEQYF.

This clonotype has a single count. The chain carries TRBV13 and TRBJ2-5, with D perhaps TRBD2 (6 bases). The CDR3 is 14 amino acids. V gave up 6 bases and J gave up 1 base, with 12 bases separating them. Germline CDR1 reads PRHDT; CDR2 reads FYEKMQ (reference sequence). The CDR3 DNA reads TGTGCCAGCAGTAGCGGAAGGAGCCAAGAGACCCAGTACTTC. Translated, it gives CASSSGRSQETQYF.

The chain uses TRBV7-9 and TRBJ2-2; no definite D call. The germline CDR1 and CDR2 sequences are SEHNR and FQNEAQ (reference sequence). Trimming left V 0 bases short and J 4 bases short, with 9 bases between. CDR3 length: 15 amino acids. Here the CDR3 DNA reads TGTGCCAGCAGCTTAGCGCTAGATCCCACCGGGGAGCTGTTTTTT. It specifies CASSLALDPTGELFF.

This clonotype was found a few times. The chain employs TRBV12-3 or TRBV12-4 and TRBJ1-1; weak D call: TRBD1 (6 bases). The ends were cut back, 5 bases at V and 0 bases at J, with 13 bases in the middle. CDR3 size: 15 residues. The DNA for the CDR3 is TGTGCCAGCAGTCCAACTGGACAGATGAACACTGAAGCTTTCTTT. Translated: CASSPTGQMNTEAFF.

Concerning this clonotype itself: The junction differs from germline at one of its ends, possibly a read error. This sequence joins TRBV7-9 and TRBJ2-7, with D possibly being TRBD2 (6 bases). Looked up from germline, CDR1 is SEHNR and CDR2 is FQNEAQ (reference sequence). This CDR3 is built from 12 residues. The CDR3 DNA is TGTGCCGGCAGCTCGGGGGAGAACGAGCAGTACTTC. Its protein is CAGSSGENEQYF.

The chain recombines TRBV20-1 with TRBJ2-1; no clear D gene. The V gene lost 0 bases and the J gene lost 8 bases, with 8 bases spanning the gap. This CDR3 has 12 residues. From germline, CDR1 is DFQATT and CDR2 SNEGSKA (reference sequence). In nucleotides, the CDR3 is TGCAGTGCTAGAGAAGACGGTCATGAGCAGTTCTTC. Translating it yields CSAREDGHEQFF.

This CDR3 reads CASSWPGQAGELFF. Written as DNA, the CDR3 is TGTGCCAGCAGTTGGCCAGGGCAGGCTGGGGAGCTGTTTTTT. The genes are TRBV6-5 and TRBJ2-2, with TRBD1 as a possible D gene (5 bases). CDR1 and CDR2 from the germline V gene are MNHEY and SVGAGI. V was cut by 4 bases and J by 8 bases, with 14 bases left in between. The length of the CDR3 is 14 residues.

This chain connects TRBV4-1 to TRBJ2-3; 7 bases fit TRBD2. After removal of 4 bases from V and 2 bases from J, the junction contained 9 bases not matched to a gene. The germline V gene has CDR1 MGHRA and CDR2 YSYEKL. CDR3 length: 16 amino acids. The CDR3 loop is CASSPSAGEATDTQYF. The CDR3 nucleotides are TGCGCCAGCAGCCCCTCGGCGGGGGAGGCCACAGATACGCAGTATTTT.

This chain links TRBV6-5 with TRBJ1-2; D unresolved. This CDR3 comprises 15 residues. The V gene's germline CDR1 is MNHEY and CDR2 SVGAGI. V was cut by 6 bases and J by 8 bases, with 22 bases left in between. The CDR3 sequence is CASRDPTNHLGGYTF. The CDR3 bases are TGTGCCAGCAGAGACCCTACAAACCATCTAGGGGGCTACACCTTC.

The CDR3 reads CASSLVHNSYEQYF. CDR3 sequence (DNA): TGTGCCAGCAGCTTGGTCCACAACTCCTACGAGCAGTACTTC. The rearrangement uses TRBV5-4 and TRBJ2-7; D not certain. CDR3 length: 14 amino acids. V was cut by 0 bases and J by 0 bases, with 7 bases left in between. Germline V gene lookup returns CDR1 SGHNT and CDR2 YYREEE (reference sequence).

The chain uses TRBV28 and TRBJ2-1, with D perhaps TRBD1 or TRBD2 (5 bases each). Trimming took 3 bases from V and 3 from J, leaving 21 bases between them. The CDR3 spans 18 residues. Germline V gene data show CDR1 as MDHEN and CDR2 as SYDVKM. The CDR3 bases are TGTGCCAGCAGTTTTTGGGCACTTGGGGACCAACTCTACAATGAGCAGTTCTTC. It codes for CASSFWALGDQLYNEQFF.

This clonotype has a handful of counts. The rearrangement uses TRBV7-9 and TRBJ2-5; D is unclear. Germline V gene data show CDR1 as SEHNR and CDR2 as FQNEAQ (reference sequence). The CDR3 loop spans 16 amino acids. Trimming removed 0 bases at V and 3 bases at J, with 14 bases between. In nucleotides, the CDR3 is TGTGCCAGCAGCTTAGCACCGGCGGCTAGGGAAGAGACCCAGTACTTC. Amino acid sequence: CASSLAPAAREETQYF.

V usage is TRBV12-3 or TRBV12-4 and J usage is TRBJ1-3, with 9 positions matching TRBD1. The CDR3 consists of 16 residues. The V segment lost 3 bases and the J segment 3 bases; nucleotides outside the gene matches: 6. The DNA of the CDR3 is TGTGCCAGCAGTTTGGGGGACAGGGCCAGTGGAAACACCATATATTTT. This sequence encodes CASSLGDRASGNTIYF.

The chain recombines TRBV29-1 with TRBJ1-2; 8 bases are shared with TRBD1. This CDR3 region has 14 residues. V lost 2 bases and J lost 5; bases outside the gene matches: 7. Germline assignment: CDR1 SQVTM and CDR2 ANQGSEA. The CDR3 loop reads CSVEPGQGPYGYTF. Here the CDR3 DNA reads TGCAGCGTTGAACCAGGACAGGGTCCTTATGGCTACACCTTC.

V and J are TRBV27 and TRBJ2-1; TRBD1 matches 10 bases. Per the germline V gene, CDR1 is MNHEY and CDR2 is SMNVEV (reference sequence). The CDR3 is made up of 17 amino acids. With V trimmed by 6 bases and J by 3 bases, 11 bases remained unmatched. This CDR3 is CASSMSTGTGDYNEQFF. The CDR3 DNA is TGTGCCAGCAGCATGTCGACCGGGACAGGGGACTACAATGAGCAGTTCTTC.

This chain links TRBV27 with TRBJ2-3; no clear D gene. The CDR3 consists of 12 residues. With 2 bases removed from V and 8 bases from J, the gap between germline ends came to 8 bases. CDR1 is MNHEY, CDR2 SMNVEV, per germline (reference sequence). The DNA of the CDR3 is TGTGCCAGCAGTTTAGAGACGGGTACGCAGTATTTT. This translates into CASSLETGTQYF.

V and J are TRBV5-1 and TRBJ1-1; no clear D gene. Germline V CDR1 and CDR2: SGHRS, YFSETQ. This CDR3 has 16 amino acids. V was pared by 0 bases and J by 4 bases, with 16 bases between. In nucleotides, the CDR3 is TGCGCCAGCAGCTTGGACCCCCTCCCCAGGACCACTGAAGCTTTCTTT. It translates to CASSLDPLPRTTEAFF.

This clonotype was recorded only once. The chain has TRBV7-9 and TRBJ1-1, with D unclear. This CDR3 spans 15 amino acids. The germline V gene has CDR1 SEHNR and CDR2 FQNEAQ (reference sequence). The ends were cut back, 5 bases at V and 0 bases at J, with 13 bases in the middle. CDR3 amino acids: CASSTTQTLNTEAFF. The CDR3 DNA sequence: TGTGCCAGCAGCACGACACAGACACTGAACACTGAAGCTTTCTTT.